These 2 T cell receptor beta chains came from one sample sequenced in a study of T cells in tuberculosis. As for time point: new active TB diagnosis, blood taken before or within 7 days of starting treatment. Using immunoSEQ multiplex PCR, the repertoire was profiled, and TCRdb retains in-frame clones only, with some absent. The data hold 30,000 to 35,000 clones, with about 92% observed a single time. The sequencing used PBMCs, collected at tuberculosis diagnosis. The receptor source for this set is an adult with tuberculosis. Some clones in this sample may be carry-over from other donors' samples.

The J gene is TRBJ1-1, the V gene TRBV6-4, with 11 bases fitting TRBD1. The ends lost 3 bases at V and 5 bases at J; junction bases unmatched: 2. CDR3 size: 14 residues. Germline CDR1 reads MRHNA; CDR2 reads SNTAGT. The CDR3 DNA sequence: TGTGCCAGCAGTGAGGGACAGGGGGTGACTGAAGCTTTCTTT. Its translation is CASSEGQGVTEAFF.

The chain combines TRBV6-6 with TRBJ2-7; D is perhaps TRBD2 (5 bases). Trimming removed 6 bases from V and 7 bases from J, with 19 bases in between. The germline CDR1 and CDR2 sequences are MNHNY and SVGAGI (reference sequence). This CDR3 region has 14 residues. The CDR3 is CASSYNRGIKEQYF. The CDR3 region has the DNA TGTGCCAGCAGCTACAACCGGGGTATTAAGGAGCAGTACTTC.